This T cell receptor beta chain was sequenced during a study of CD8+CD57+ T cells in acquired aplastic anemia. In the study overall: Each DNA sample taken from sorted CD4+ and CD8+ cells came to around 3.4 ug on average.

Germline lookup yields CDR1 LNHNV and CDR2 YYDKDF (reference sequence). The CDR3 is made up of 15 amino acids. With 0 bases removed from V and 0 bases from J, the gap between germline ends came to 9 bases. This clonotype was observed at least ten times. CDR3 and TCR beta VDJ profiling relied on genomic DNA as the template. Using its own MiXCR run on the reads, TCRdb lists one record per CDR3 protein. The repertoire holds about 180,000 distinct CDR3 sequences, less than 60% seen once, with over 0.95% in the top ten. Sequenced patients had shown CD8+CD57+ cell expansion by flow cytometry. The sequenced sample was sorted CD4+, CD8+, or CD8+CD57+ T cells (not recorded which) from PBMCs. The source of this sequence is a human donor with aplastic anemia. The chain links TRBV15 to TRBJ2-7, with D possibly being TRBD2 (6 bases). The CDR3 bases are TGTGCCACCAGCAGAGAGGCGACTAGCTCCTACGAGCAGTACTTC. As protein: CATSREATSSYEQYF.